The 27 T cell receptor beta chains listed next were all sequenced from one sample in a study of T cells in Graves' hyperthyroidism and ophthalmopathy. TCR beta CDR3 regions were amplified from RNA. The study used the HTBI primer set for a first-round RT-PCR of the TCR CDR3. In TCRdb, the multiplex PCR reads were re-called with MiXCR into one record per CDR3 protein. The sample has 300,000 to 500,000 distinct CDR3 sequences; over 12% are singletons. The material sequenced was blood. The origin of the receptors is a man in his forties or fifties with Graves' ophthalmopathy.

J is TRBJ1-4 and V is TRBV5-6, with D possibly being TRBD1 (6 bases). Per the germline V gene, CDR1 is SGHDT and CDR2 is YYEEEE. The germline V and J ends were trimmed by 4 bases and 6 bases, with 19 bases remaining between them. This CDR3 comprises 16 residues. In DNA, the CDR3 is TGTGCCAGCAGCGTCCGTGCCAGGGGCGTCTATGAAAAACTGTTTTTT. It yields the protein CASSVRARGVYEKLFF.

This clonotype was detected ten times or more. This sequence joins TRBV30 and TRBJ1-1, with 8 bases aligning to TRBD1. Germline V gene sequence: CDR1 GTSNPN, CDR2 SVGIG (reference sequence). Unmatched junction bases numbered 11, after V lost 8 bases and J lost 9 bases. This CDR3 has 12 amino acids. CDR3 nucleotide sequence: TGTGCCCTTCTAGGGGGACAGGCCCAAGCTTTCTTT. Its protein is CALLGGQAQAFF.

This clonotype was observed many times. CDR3 coding DNA: TGTGCCAGCAGCGACCACAGGGGCACTGAAGCTTTCTTT. Protein: CASSDHRGTEAFF. The chain links TRBV2 to TRBJ1-1, with 7 nucleotides matching TRBD1. J lost 4 bases, V lost 6 bases, and 5 bases had no gene match. This CDR3 comprises 13 residues. Germline CDR1 reads SNHLY; CDR2 reads FYNNEI.

This clonotype was counted a few times. The V gene is TRBV29-1, the J gene TRBJ1-3; D uncertain. This CDR3 region has 13 residues. Germline V gene data show CDR1 as SQVTM and CDR2 as ANQGSEA. V shed 4 bases and J shed 0 bases, with 7 bases lying between them. The CDR3 sequence is CSVVPSSGNTIYF. CDR3 sequence (DNA): TGCAGCGTTGTACCGAGCTCTGGAAACACCATATATTTT.

This clonotype has ten or more counts. The chain links TRBV5-1 to TRBJ1-2; weak D call: TRBD1 (5 bases). V lost 5 bases, J lost 4 bases, and 9 bases lay in between. Germline lookup yields CDR1 SGHRS and CDR2 YFSETQ. The CDR3 has 12 residues. The CDR3 nucleotides read TGCGCCAGCAGGCCCGACAGCTATGGCTACACCTTC. Protein product: CASRPDSYGYTF.

The chain combines TRBV4-1 with TRBJ2-1; 7 bases line up with TRBD2. Looked up from germline, CDR1 is MGHRA and CDR2 is YSYEKL. The trim removed 5 bases at V and 4 bases at J, leaving 20 bases unmatched. This CDR3 has 19 amino acids. The CDR3 coding sequence is TGCGCCAGCAGCAGGGTGGGCTCCGGCGGGAGCCCCACGTACAATGAGCAGTTCTTC. Translated, it gives CASSRVGSGGSPTYNEQFF.

In its sample, this clonotype was seen a few times. This sequence joins TRBV20-1 and TRBJ2-7; a possible D gene is TRBD2 (6 bases). V was pared by 1 base and J by 2 bases, with 12 bases between. The germline gives CDR1 DFQATT, CDR2 SNEGSKA (reference sequence). The CDR3 consists of 14 residues. CDR3 sequence (DNA): TGCAGTGCTAGAGGGGACTTGACAACCTACGAGCAGTACTTC. Encoded protein: CSARGDLTTYEQYF.

This clonotype occurred many times. The chain has TRBV6-1 and TRBJ2-7, with TRBD1 identical over 7 bases. Germline V lookup: CDR1 MNHNS, CDR2 SASEGT. J lost 0 bases, V lost 6 bases, and 5 bases had no gene match. The CDR3 loop spans 14 amino acids. The chain's CDR3 is CASSGDRVSYEQYF. The CDR3 DNA follows: TGTGCCAGCAGCGGAGACAGGGTCTCCTACGAGCAGTACTTC.

The chain couples TRBV27 to TRBJ1-1, with 8 bases matching TRBD1. This CDR3 is built from 12 residues. V was pared by 7 bases and J by 7 bases, with 5 bases of the junction left unmatched. CDR1 is MNHEY, CDR2 SMNVEV, per germline (reference sequence). The CDR3 DNA follows: TGTGCCAGCATCGGACAGGGAATTGAAGCTTTCTTT. Protein: CASIGQGIEAFF.

V gene TRBV5-4 combines with J gene TRBJ2-5; D may be TRBD1 or TRBD2 (6 bases each). The CDR3 sequence is 16 residues long. V lost 6 bases and J 0 bases, leaving 18 bases between the germline ends. Germline CDR1 and CDR2: SGHNT and YYREEE (reference sequence). As DNA, the CDR3 is TGTGCCAGCACCCTACAGGGACTTGCGTACCAAGAGACCCAGTACTTC. This translates into CASTLQGLAYQETQYF.

The chain has TRBV19 and TRBJ2-7; a possible D gene is TRBD2 (5 bases). Trimming pared 3 bases from V and 3 bases from J, leaving 15 bases between. Per germline, CDR1 LNHDA and CDR2 SQIVND (reference sequence). The CDR3 has 15 residues. The CDR3 DNA reads as TGTGCCAGTAGTATGGAGCGGACTCAGATCTACGAGCAGTACTTC. As protein: CASSMERTQIYEQYF.

The chain employs TRBV28 and TRBJ2-1; D assignment may be TRBD1 or TRBD2 (6 bases each). The germline V and J ends were trimmed by 7 bases and 4 bases, with 14 bases remaining between them. The CDR3 consists of 14 residues. Germline lookup yields CDR1 MDHEN and CDR2 SYDVKM. This chain's CDR3 is CASKGGGLYNEQFF. For the CDR3, the DNA is TGTGCCAGCAAAGGAGGGGGGTTATACAATGAGCAGTTCTTC.

The table lists this clonotype with many counts. V gene TRBV6-1 combines with J gene TRBJ2-5; D is unresolved. This CDR3 region has 13 residues. The V end lost 1 base, the J end lost 4 bases, and 7 bases lay between the germline ends. Germline lookup yields CDR1 MNHNS and CDR2 SASEGT. CDR3 nucleotide sequence: TGTGCCAGCAGTGAAGAACCGAGAGAGACCCAGTACTTC. Amino acid sequence: CASSEEPRETQYF.

V is TRBV10-2 and J is TRBJ2-2; 8 bases agree with TRBD2. The V and J ends lost 6 bases and 7 bases, in that order; junction bases with no gene match: 10. The CDR3 covers 15 residues. Germline V gives CDR1 WSHSY, CDR2 SAAADI. This chain's CDR3 is CASRWTGGPSGELFF. The CDR3 region has the DNA TGCGCCAGCAGATGGACGGGAGGGCCTAGCGGGGAGCTGTTTTTT.

This clonotype was counted ten times or more. J is TRBJ2-7 and V is TRBV2; 7 bases are a match to TRBD1. Germline lookup yields CDR1 SNHLY and CDR2 FYNNEI. J was trimmed by 2 bases and V by 7 bases; bases with no gene match: 14. The CDR3 runs 16 residues. CDR3 region: CASTPTGASPTYEQYF. CDR3 bases: TGTGCCAGCACCCCCACAGGGGCCTCCCCGACCTACGAGCAGTACTTC. The full variable domain, in which reference TRBV2 and TRBJ2-7 provide the parts outside the CDR3, is EPEVTQTPSHQVTQMGQEVILRCVPISNHLYFYWYRQILGQKVEFLVSFYNNEISEKSEIFDDQFSVERPDGSNFTLKIRSTKLEDSAMYFCASTPTGASPTYEQYFGPGTRLTVT.

This clonotype was observed many times. The V and J genes are TRBV30 and TRBJ2-1; D uncertain. V was shortened by 0 bases and J by 0 bases, with 6 bases between the two germline ends. Germline V gene data show CDR1 as GTSNPN and CDR2 as SVGIG (reference sequence). The CDR3 spans 14 residues. The CDR3 reads CAWSVQSSYNEQFF. The CDR3 DNA is TGTGCCTGGAGTGTACAAAGCTCCTACAATGAGCAGTTCTTC.

This clonotype was recorded at least ten times. The rearrangement uses TRBV18 and TRBJ2-7, with D perhaps matching TRBD2 (6 bases). With 2 bases removed from V and 2 bases from J, the gap between germline ends came to 10 bases. The CDR3 length is 14 residues. Germline CDR1 and CDR2: KGHSH and LQKENI. In nucleotides, the CDR3 is TGTGCCAGCTCACCAAGCGGGCTTACCTACGAGCAGTACTTC. This encodes CASSPSGLTYEQYF.

This clonotype was detected many times. The rearrangement joins TRBV7-2 to TRBJ2-7; D tentatively reads TRBD1 or TRBD2 (5 bases each). V was cut by 2 bases and J by 5 bases, with 10 bases left in between. From germline, CDR1 is SGHTA and CDR2 FQGNSA. CDR3 length: 13 residues. CDR3 DNA: TGTGCCAGCAGCTTAATCAGGGACCACGAGCAGTACTTC. It is translated as CASSLIRDHEQYF. The full variable domain, rest sourced from reference TRBV7-2 and TRBJ2-7, is GAGVSQSPSNKVTEKGKDVELRCDPISGHTALYWYRQSLGQGLEFLIYFQGNSAPDKSGLPSDRFSAERTGGSVSTLTIQRTQQEDSAVYLCASSLIRDHEQYFGPGTRLTVT.

V and J are TRBV19 and TRBJ2-7, with D tentatively TRBD1 or TRBD2 (5 bases each). The CDR3 is made up of 14 amino acids. V was trimmed by 5 bases and J by 2 bases, leaving 13 bases between them. Germline CDR1 is LNHDA and CDR2 is SQIVND (reference sequence). The CDR3 protein is CASSVRDEAYEQYF. Here the CDR3 DNA reads TGTGCCAGTAGTGTCCGGGACGAAGCCTACGAGCAGTACTTC.

This clonotype was recorded many times. The chain is built from TRBV12-3 or TRBV12-4 and TRBJ2-5; TRBD1 matches 8 bases. V was pared by 2 bases and J by 6 bases, with 5 bases of the junction left unmatched. This CDR3 has 14 amino acids. The CDR3 bases are TGTGCCAGCAGTTTAACAGGGGGAGACAAGACCCAGTACTTC. Residues: CASSLTGGDKTQYF.

This clonotype was seen at least ten times. CDR3 nucleotides: TGTGCCAGTACCTCGGGACTAGCGGGAGTCGAGACCCAGTACTTC. The encoded protein is CASTSGLAGVETQYF. The rearrangement uses TRBV19 and TRBJ2-5; TRBD2 matches at 14 bases. The CDR3 is 15 residues long. Trimming took 7 bases from V and 5 from J; bases not matched to a gene: 6. Germline V lookup: CDR1 LNHDA, CDR2 SQIVND (reference sequence).

In its sample, this clonotype was seen a few times. CDR3 amino acids: CAITNRQSSGNTIYF. CDR3 DNA sequence: TGTGCCATAACTAACAGGCAGAGCTCTGGAAACACCATATATTTT. The V gene is TRBV10-3, the J gene TRBJ1-3; perhaps TRBD1 as D (5 bases). The CDR3 loop spans 15 amino acids. CDR1 and CDR2 from the germline V gene are ENHRY and SYGVKD. Trimming left V 9 bases short and J 0 bases short, with 15 bases between.

At least ten counts were recorded for this clonotype. The rearrangement joins TRBV19 to TRBJ1-2; no clear D. The CDR3 consists of 15 residues. Germline V gives CDR1 LNHDA, CDR2 SQIVND (reference sequence). Trimming pared 0 bases from V and 4 bases from J, leaving 12 bases between. The CDR3 sequence: CASSIDGEGAYGYTF. The CDR3 DNA reads TGTGCCAGTAGTATAGATGGCGAGGGCGCCTATGGCTACACCTTC.

This clonotype was seen a handful of times. The V call is TRBV2, the J call TRBJ2-7; no clear D gene. The length of the CDR3 is 14 residues. Germline CDR1 is SNHLY and CDR2 is FYNNEI. V was pared by 7 bases and J by 0 bases, with 13 bases between. This CDR3 reads CASNSFQLSYEQYF. The CDR3, as DNA: TGTGCCAGCAACTCATTTCAACTCTCCTACGAGCAGTACTTC.

This clonotype was recorded at least ten times. The V gene is TRBV12-3 or TRBV12-4, the J gene TRBJ2-5, with TRBD1 matching 12 bases. Trimming removed 8 bases from V and 7 bases from J; junction bases left unmatched: 8. The CDR3 has 14 amino acids. The CDR3 here is CASGGQGALGTQYF. In DNA, the CDR3 is TGTGCCAGCGGGGGACAGGGGGCGCTGGGGACCCAGTACTTC.

This clonotype was counted many times. This chain uses TRBV11-3 with TRBJ2-2; no clear D. Germline V CDR1 and CDR2: SGHNT, YENEEA. CDR3 length: 15 residues. The V end was cut by 5 bases, the J end by 2 bases, with 12 bases between. In DNA, the CDR3 is TGTGCCAGCAGCAGGGCTAGGGAAAACACCGGGGAGCTGTTTTTT. This gives the protein CASSRARENTGELFF.

This clonotype came up many times. The chain links TRBV12-3 or TRBV12-4 to TRBJ2-7, with 13 bases aligning to TRBD2. This CDR3 contains 14 residues. V was pared by 5 bases and J by 4 bases, with 2 bases of the junction left unmatched. The CDR3 DNA sequence: TGTGCCAGCAGTCAACTAGCGGGAGGGTACGAGCAGTACTTC. This encodes CASSQLAGGYEQYF.